The entry below describes one T cell receptor (beta chain). Its target is unknown. The data were produced by immunoSEQ multiplex PCR, yet TCRdb's version contains in-frame clones alone and is incomplete. Seen here are about 150,000 clones, approximately 90% observed once, and the top ten hold approximately 5.1%. This entry comes from a study of T cell responses to AZD1222 COVID-19 vaccine. Trimming stripped 1 base from V and 7 bases from J, with 17 bases between. Looked up from germline, CDR1 is MDHEN and CDR2 is SYDVKM. This CDR3 region has 16 residues. Findings and caveats of the study: Variant regions that are unmutated are reportedly the target of nearly half of spike-specific TCRs.

V is TRBV28 and J is TRBJ2-1; D possibly matches TRBD1 or TRBD2 (5 bases each). The sequenced sample was peripheral blood, obtained on day 0 of AZD1222 vaccination. The source is an adult in good health. The CDR3 DNA reads as TGTGCCAGCAGTTTATTTGGGGGTCATCGCGTGAATGAGCAGTTCTTC. This gives the protein CASSLFGGHRVNEQFF.